The 15 T cell receptor beta chains listed next were all sequenced from one sample in a study of tumor-infiltrating lymphocytes in glioblastoma multiforme. TCRB libraries came from RNA via three nested multiplex PCR rounds. A single record per CDR3 protein comes from TCRdb applying MiXCR to the multiplex PCR reads. Among 10,000 to 15,000 distinct CDR3 sequences listed, around 60% were seen once. Sequencing was carried out using brain tumor tissue. The receptors come from a male donor with glioblastoma.

A remark on this clonotype: One end of the junction fails to match germline, which may point to a read error. The chain is built from TRBV11-1 and TRBJ2-7; 10 nucleotides match TRBD2. CDR3 length equals 15 residues. From germline, CDR1 is SGHAT and CDR2 FQDESV (reference sequence). CDR3 DNA: TGTGCCAGCAGCGGGACTAGCGTGAATGTCAACGAGCAATACTTC. Encoded protein: CASSGTSVNVNEQYF.

By share, this clonotype ranks as medium-sized (0.01 to 0.1%). This chain links TRBV4-1 with TRBJ2-7; D possibly corresponds to TRBD1 (5 bases). Germline lookup yields CDR1 MGHRA and CDR2 YSYEKL. The CDR3 loop spans 13 amino acids. Between the trimmed V and J ends, which lost 5 bases and 6 bases, there was a span of 14 bases. The CDR3, as DNA: TGCGCCAGCAGCAGGCAGGGTAGGGGCGAGCAGTACTTC. As protein: CASSRQGRGEQYF.

Worth noting for this clonotype: Lacking the conserved final phenylalanine or tryptophan, this CDR3 likely reflects a read error. The chain links TRBV6-5 to TRBJ1-4; D uncertain. V lost 7 bases and J lost 8, with 11 bases in between. The CDR3 totals 12 residues. CDR1 MNHEY and CDR2 SVGAGI come from the germline V gene. DNA of the CDR3: TGTGCCAGCAAGGCAGAACCCGAAAAACTGTTTATT. Its translation is CASKAEPEKLFI.

The chain carries TRBV20-1 and TRBJ1-2; D is perhaps TRBD1 (5 bases). The CDR3 is made up of 11 amino acids. Germline values: CDR1 DFQATT, CDR2 SNEGSKA (reference sequence). Trimming cost V 4 bases and J 4 bases, with 7 bases left between them. Written as DNA, the CDR3 is TGCAGTGCTAAGGGACTCTATGGCTACACCTTC. It codes for CSAKGLYGYTF.

About this clonotype: Mismatch with germline at one junction end may stem from a read error. The V gene is TRBV7-9, the J gene TRBJ1-1; perhaps TRBD1 as D (5 bases). CDR1 is SEHNR, CDR2 FQNEAQ, per germline (reference sequence). This CDR3 has 14 amino acids. CDR3 sequence reads: CATDESGADTKAFF. CDR3 DNA: TGTGCCACAGACGAATCTGGGGCCGACACTAAAGCTTTCTTT.

The chain carries TRBV11-3 and TRBJ1-2; no definite D call. The V and J ends lost 5 bases and 4 bases respectively, with 8 bases between them. The CDR3 totals 12 residues. The germline CDR1 and CDR2 sequences are SGHNT and YENEEA. The CDR3 DNA reads as TGTGCCAGCAGCCAGGCTTCCTATGGCTACACCTTC. Residues: CASSQASYGYTF.

This clonotype appeared many times. The chain uses TRBV29-1 and TRBJ2-1; 13 bases are a match to TRBD2. The CDR3 length is 14 residues. Germline V lookup: CDR1 SQVTM, CDR2 ANQGSEA. The ends lost 3 bases at V and 5 bases at J; junction bases unmatched: 1. CDR3 coding DNA: TGCAGCGTTGATGGACTAGCGGGAGACAATGAGCAGTTCTTC. Its translation: CSVDGLAGDNEQFF.

This clonotype occurred many times. A read error may be the cause here, since a much bigger clone is one base away. This chain connects TRBV20-1 to TRBJ2-5; 7 bases agree with TRBD2. Germline V lookup: CDR1 DFQATT, CDR2 SNEGSKA (reference sequence). This CDR3 is built from 14 residues. Unmatched junction bases numbered 6, after V lost 4 bases and J lost 1 base. The CDR3 DNA follows: TGCAGTGCTAAGCGGGGACTGGCCCAAGAGACCCAGTACTTC. Its translation is CSAKRGLAQETQYF.

Remarks on this clonotype: A junction end diverges from the germline sequence, so it may reflect a read error. The V call is TRBV20-1, the J call TRBJ2-2; tentative D call: TRBD2 (6 bases). The CDR3 is 12 residues long. Germline V gene data show CDR1 as DFQATT and CDR2 as SNEGSKA (reference sequence). The CDR3 DNA reads TGCAGTGAAGCGGGTGTGAACCAGGGAGCTGTTTTT. Translation gives CSEAGVNQGAVF.

Regarding this clonotype: At one boundary the junction diverges from the germline segment, which might be a read error. The J gene is TRBJ2-6, the V gene TRBV11-1, with D unresolved. CDR1 and CDR2 from the germline V gene are SGHAT and FQDESV (reference sequence). This CDR3 comprises 15 residues. CDR3 nucleotide sequence: TGTGCCAGCGGCTTTGTAACGTTTGGGACCAACGTCCTGACTTTC. Its protein is CASGFVTFGTNVLTF.

The rearrangement uses TRBV4-2 and TRBJ2-7, with D unclear. Per the germline V gene, CDR1 is LGHNA and CDR2 is YNFKEQ. Trimming shortened V by 0 bases and J by 6 bases, and 12 bases separated the two germline ends. The CDR3 runs to 14 residues. The CDR3 reads CASSQEPFTGEQYF. In DNA, the CDR3 is TGTGCCAGCAGCCAAGAACCCTTTACCGGCGAGCAGTACTTC.

In this sample, this clonotype turned up many times. The chain has TRBV5-1 and TRBJ2-5; unclear D gene. Trimming left V 0 bases short and J 5 bases short, with 17 bases between. Germline CDR1 is SGHRS and CDR2 is YFSETQ. The CDR3 has 16 residues. CDR3 sequence reads: CASSLGIDGSRETQYF. CDR3 coding DNA: TGCGCCAGCAGCTTGGGGATAGACGGGTCTCGGGAGACCCAGTACTTC.

The sample holds many counts of this clonotype. This chain connects TRBV28 to TRBJ2-7; 9 bases map to TRBD2. V gave up 6 bases and J gave up 2 bases; unmatched junction bases: 5. The CDR3 sequence is 14 residues long. CDR1 and CDR2 from the germline V gene are MDHEN and SYDVKM. The CDR3 region is CASSPGTSTYEQYF. CDR3 in DNA: TGTGCCAGCAGCCCCGGGACTAGCACCTACGAGCAGTACTTC.

A word on this clonotype: A much larger clonotype is one base distant, so this may be a read error. V gene TRBV18 combines with J gene TRBJ2-5; D not resolved. V was pared by 5 bases and J by 2 bases, with 15 bases between. Germline lookup yields CDR1 KGHSH and CDR2 LQKENI. The length of the CDR3 is 15 residues. The CDR3, as DNA: TGTGCCAGCTCAACGACATGGGTAGGGCAAGAGACCCAGTACTTC. Amino acid sequence: CASSTTWVGQETQYF.

Turning to this clonotype: The junction departs from the called germline gene at one end, perhaps through a read error. V and J are TRBV9 and TRBJ2-2; D not resolved. The CDR3 consists of 16 residues. CDR1 and CDR2 (germline): SGDLS, YYNGEE. In DNA, the CDR3 is TGTGCCAGCAACGTAGTGCGGAACCGAGACACCGGGGAGCTGTTTTTT. Translation gives CASNVVRNRDTGELFF. Full variable domain (rest looked up from reference TRBV9 and TRBJ2-2): DSGVTQTPKHLITATGQRVTLRCSPRSGDLSVYWYQQSLDQGLQFLIQYYNGEERAKGNILERFSAQQFPDLHSELNLSSLELGDSALYFCASNVVRNRDTGELFFGEGSRLTVL.